Each of the 12 T cell receptor beta chains below was sequenced from the same sample in a study of T cell responses to AZD1222 COVID-19 vaccine. Profiled with immunoSEQ multiplex PCR; TCRdb holds only in-frame clones, not every one. The table has some 98,000 clones, about 90% seen once. This specimen consisted of peripheral blood, obtained 28 days after the second AZD1222 dose. Every receptor here comes from an adult who received the AZD1222 COVID-19 vaccine.

This clone was seen just once. This chain uses TRBV3-1 (or the pseudogene TRBV3-2) with TRBJ2-1, with 8 bases aligning to TRBD2. CDR1 is LGHDT, CDR2 YNNKEL, per germline (reference sequence). Trimming removed 3 bases from V and 5 bases from J; junction bases left unmatched: 6. The CDR3 is 15 residues long. Here the CDR3 reads CASSQPGTRNNEQFF. CDR3 sequence (DNA): TGTGCCAGCAGCCAGCCGGGGACTAGGAACAATGAGCAGTTCTTC.

The chain links TRBV5-5 to TRBJ2-7; weak D call: TRBD2 (6 bases). Germline V gene sequence: CDR1 SGHKS, CDR2 YYEKEE (reference sequence). The CDR3 consists of 15 residues. The V end was cut by 3 bases, the J end by 4 bases, with 17 bases between. In DNA form, the CDR3 reads TGTGCCAGCAGCTGGGAAAGGCAGGGAGGTTACGAGCAGTACTTC. Its translation is CASSWERQGGYEQYF.

CDR3: CASSQDSGKNIQYF. The CDR3 coding sequence is TGCGCCAGCAGCCAAGACTCGGGCAAAAACATTCAGTACTTC. V gene TRBV5-1 combines with J gene TRBJ2-4; D is undetermined. Germline CDR1 and CDR2: SGHRS and YFSETQ. The CDR3 consists of 14 residues. The germline V and J ends were trimmed by 4 bases and 3 bases, with 11 bases remaining between them.

This sequence joins TRBV28 and TRBJ2-7; D may correspond to TRBD1 or TRBD2 (5 bases each). The CDR3 length is 14 residues. Germline CDR1 MDHEN, CDR2 SYDVKM. Trimming took 3 bases from V and 3 from J, leaving 12 bases between them. The CDR3 loop is CASSLGVGDYEQYF. CDR3 DNA sequence: TGTGCCAGCAGTTTGGGGGTCGGGGACTACGAGCAGTACTTC.

The rearrangement uses TRBV2 and TRBJ2-7, with unresolved D. V was pared by 3 bases and J by 0 bases, with 12 bases between. The CDR3 sequence is 15 residues long. Germline CDR1 reads SNHLY; CDR2 reads FYNNEI. This CDR3 reads CASSDYSSSSYEQYF. The CDR3, as DNA: TGTGCCAGCAGTGATTACTCCAGCTCCTCCTACGAGCAGTACTTC.

V usage is TRBV16 and J usage is TRBJ1-2; no clear D gene. There are 16 residues in the CDR3. V lost 4 bases, J lost 4 bases, and 19 bases lay in between. Germline CDR1 is KGHSY and CDR2 is FQNENV. CDR3 DNA sequence: TGTGCCAGCAGCCTACAGAGCGGGGATTCAAGCTATGGCTACACCTTC. It specifies CASSLQSGDSSYGYTF.

The V and J genes are TRBV4-1 and TRBJ2-3, with 11 bases aligning to TRBD2. V dropped 2 bases and J dropped 3; count of bases not matched to a gene: 4. This CDR3 spans 16 amino acids. CDR1 and CDR2 (germline): MGHRA, YSYEKL. The CDR3 nucleotides are TGCGCCAGCAGCCAATTAGCGGGAGGGCCGACAGATACGCAGTATTTT. Encoded protein: CASSQLAGGPTDTQYF.

The rearrangement joins TRBV5-4 to TRBJ2-7, with 7 positions matching TRBD2. The CDR3 sequence is 15 residues long. Trimming at V came to 5 bases and at J to 1 base, leaving 9 bases not matched to a gene. Germline lookup yields CDR1 SGHNT and CDR2 YYREEE (reference sequence). Here the CDR3 reads CASRSWTSVSYEQYF. The CDR3 region has the DNA TGTGCCAGCAGATCTTGGACTAGTGTTTCCTACGAGCAGTACTTC.

The rearrangement links TRBV7-2 to TRBJ2-3, with D hard to call. This CDR3 has 15 amino acids. V was shortened by 0 bases and J by 8 bases, with 15 bases between the two germline ends. Germline CDR1 SGHTA, CDR2 FQGNSA. The CDR3 region has the DNA TGTGCCAGCAGCTTAGCTTTGGGCCCCAGAGCTACGCAGTATTTT. Its translation: CASSLALGPRATQYF.

J is TRBJ1-2 and V is TRBV10-3; no reliable D call. CDR1 is ENHRY and CDR2 is SYGVKD in the germline V gene. V was pared by 6 bases and J by 8 bases, with 22 bases between. The CDR3 consists of 15 residues. Written as DNA, the CDR3 is TGTGCCATCAGCCGACCGCCGGACGGAGAGTGGGGCTACACCTTC. It yields the protein CAISRPPDGEWGYTF.

The V gene is TRBV7-9, the J gene TRBJ1-1; D perhaps matches TRBD1 (6 bases). Per the germline V gene, CDR1 is SEHNR and CDR2 is FQNEAQ (reference sequence). Trimming took off 5 bases at V and 7 bases at J, with 17 bases between the two ends. The CDR3 runs to 14 residues. CDR3 sequence (DNA): TGTGCCAGCAGCCTAACCGGGGGCTCCATTGAAGCTTTCTTT. Translation: CASSLTGGSIEAFF.

Concerning this clone itself: One end of the junction does not line up with germline, which may come from a read error. The sample contains more than one DNA sequence encoding this CDR3. The chain employs TRBV28 and TRBJ1-1; D is possibly TRBD1 (5 bases). This CDR3 is built from 16 residues. The germline CDR1 and CDR2 sequences are MDHEN and SYDVKM. The CDR3 coding sequence is TGTGCCAGCAGTTTATCGGAGGGACGGATGAATACTGAAGCTTTCTTT. This codes for CASSLSEGRMNTEAFF.